These 11 T cell receptor beta chains were sequenced from one sample in a study of blood T cell repertoires in COVID-19. Here immunoSEQ multiplex PCR was the method, and the copy in TCRdb shows in-frame clones only, minus some. The data contain around 300,000 clones, 75% to 90% of them singletons. Sequencing input: peripheral blood. The source of these receptors is a woman aged 45-59 years with COVID-19, enrolled during active disease.

The J gene is TRBJ2-1, the V gene TRBV18, with D unclear. CDR3 length equals 13 residues. With 4 bases removed from V and 6 bases from J, the gap between germline ends came to 10 bases. CDR1 is KGHSH, CDR2 LQKENI, per germline. The CDR3 DNA reads as TGTGCCAGCTCACGTCAATCGGGCAATGAGCAGTTCTTC. Encoded protein: CASSRQSGNEQFF.

This clone was recorded once. The chain uses TRBV9 and TRBJ1-2; 9 nucleotides align to TRBD1. The CDR3 is 15 amino acids. Germline V gene sequence: CDR1 SGDLS, CDR2 YYNGEE. V shed 0 bases, J shed 4 bases, and the junction held 4 bases outside the gene matches. The CDR3 DNA sequence: TGTGCCAGCAGCGTAGGGACAGGGGTGGGCTATGGCTACACCTTC. Translating gives CASSVGTGVGYGYTF.

The rearrangement links TRBV11-2 to TRBJ2-3; 8 bases are a match to TRBD2. The CDR3 length is 15 residues. Per the germline V gene, CDR1 is SGHAT and CDR2 is FQNNGV. The trim removed 1 base at V and 2 bases at J, leaving 2 bases unmatched. The CDR3 DNA reads as TGTGCCAGCAGCTTAGTCGGGAGGGTCACAGATACGCAGTATTTT. It yields the protein CASSLVGRVTDTQYF.

As for this clone: Its ends do not fully match the called genes, so a read error is possible. CDR3: CASTLDRASTDTQYF. The CDR3, as DNA: TGTGCCAGCACCTTAGACAGAGCTAGCACAGATACGCAGTATTTT. The rearrangement links TRBV7-3 to TRBJ2-3, with a possible D match to TRBD1 (5 bases). CDR1 is SGHTA and CDR2 is FQGTGA in the germline V gene. This CDR3 region has 15 residues.

This chain joins TRBV24-1 and TRBJ2-1; TRBD1 matches at 7 bases. Germline V gene data show CDR1 as KGHDR and CDR2 as SFDVKD. CDR3 length equals 16 residues. Unmatched junction bases numbered 4, after V lost 3 bases and J lost 0 bases. The CDR3: CATSDPRGNSYNEQFF. In nucleotides, the CDR3 is TGTGCCACCAGTGATCCCAGGGGGAACTCCTACAATGAGCAGTTCTTC.

The table lists this clone with a count of one. This rearrangement joins TRBV3-1 (or the pseudogene TRBV3-2) to TRBJ1-1, with TRBD1 matching over 7 bases. Per the germline V gene, CDR1 is LGHDT and CDR2 is YNNKEL (reference sequence). This CDR3 comprises 15 residues. The V segment lost 2 bases and the J segment 4 bases; nucleotides outside the gene matches: 7. CDR3 amino acids: CASSQWPGGGTEAFF. The CDR3 bases are TGTGCCAGCAGCCAATGGCCAGGGGGAGGCACTGAAGCTTTCTTT.

The J gene is TRBJ2-1, the V gene TRBV3-1 (or the pseudogene TRBV3-2); 7 nucleotides agree with TRBD1. V lost 2 bases and J lost 14; bases outside the gene matches: 6. CDR3 length: 12 amino acids. Germline V gene sequence: CDR1 LGHDT, CDR2 YNNKEL (reference sequence). This CDR3 reads CASSQPPGQKFF. The CDR3 nucleotides are TGTGCCAGCAGCCAACCCCCGGGACAGAAGTTCTTC.

In DNA form, the CDR3 reads TGTGCCACCAGTGATTTACAGGGCAAGGTTTTATCCTACGAGCAGTACTTC. This encodes CATSDLQGKVLSYEQYF. The chain carries TRBV24-1 and TRBJ2-7; TRBD1 is a possible D gene (6 bases). CDR3 size: 17 residues. Trimming cost V 1 base and J 1 base, with 16 bases left between them. Germline V gene sequence: CDR1 KGHDR, CDR2 SFDVKD.

This clone occurred a few times. The rearrangement links TRBV5-1 to TRBJ1-2, with unresolved D. The CDR3 is made up of 14 amino acids. Trimming took 5 bases from V and 4 from J, leaving 15 bases between them. Per the germline V gene, CDR1 is SGHRS and CDR2 is YFSETQ. CDR3 coding DNA: TGCGCCAGCAGAACCCTCCCCTCGGGCTATGGCTACACCTTC. The encoded protein is CASRTLPSGYGYTF.

This chain uses TRBV30 with TRBJ1-4; D is ambiguous. Trimming removed 2 bases at V and 0 bases at J, with 10 bases between. Germline lookup yields CDR1 GTSNPN and CDR2 SVGIG (reference sequence). The CDR3 totals 15 residues. The CDR3 loop is CAWSPDYATNEKLFF. For the CDR3, the DNA is TGTGCCTGGAGTCCAGACTATGCAACTAATGAAAAACTGTTTTTT.

This chain uses TRBV23-1 with TRBJ2-7; 8 bases match TRBD1. TRBV23-1 is flagged as an ORF with uncertain function. V shed 0 bases and J 5 bases; nucleotides not matched to a gene: 15. The CDR3 sequence is 18 residues long. The CDR3 nucleotides read TGCGCCAGCAGTCAATCCTCCGGACAGGGAATATGTCTGGACGAGCAGTACTTC. As protein: CASSQSSGQGICLDEQYF.